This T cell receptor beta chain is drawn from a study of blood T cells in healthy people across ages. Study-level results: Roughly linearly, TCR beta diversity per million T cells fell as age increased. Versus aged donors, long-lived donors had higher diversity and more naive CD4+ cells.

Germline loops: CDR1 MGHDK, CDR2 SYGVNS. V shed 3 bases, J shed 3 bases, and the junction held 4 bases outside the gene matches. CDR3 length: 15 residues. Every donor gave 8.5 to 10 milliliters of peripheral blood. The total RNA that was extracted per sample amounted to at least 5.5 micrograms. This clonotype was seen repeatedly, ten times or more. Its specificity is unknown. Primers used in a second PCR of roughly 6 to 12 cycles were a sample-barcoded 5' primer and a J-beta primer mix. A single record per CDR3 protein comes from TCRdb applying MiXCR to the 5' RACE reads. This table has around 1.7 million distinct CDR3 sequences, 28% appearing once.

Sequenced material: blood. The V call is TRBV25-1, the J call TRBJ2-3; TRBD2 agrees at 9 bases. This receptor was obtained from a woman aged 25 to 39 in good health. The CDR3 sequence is CASSDPAGGTDTQYF. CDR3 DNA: TGTGCCAGCAGTGACCCAGCGGGAGGTACAGATACGCAGTATTTT.